These 23 T cell receptor beta chains originate from one sample sequenced in a study of blood T cell repertoires in COVID-19. TCRdb's table, derived via immunoSEQ multiplex PCR, lists solely in-frame clones and lacks some. The profile shows around 200,000 clones, roughly 80% of them singletons. Sequencing was done on a sample of peripheral blood. These receptor sequences come from a human donor in a cohort sampled during active COVID-19.

V gene TRBV4-1 combines with J gene TRBJ1-2; TRBD1 is a possible D gene (5 bases). This CDR3 has 16 residues. The germline CDR1 and CDR2 sequences are MGHRA and YSYEKL. The germline V and J ends were trimmed by 0 bases and 1 base, with 12 bases remaining between them. As DNA, the CDR3 is TGCGCCAGCAGCCAAGAGTCAGGGTTCCTTAACTATGGCTACACCTTC. This codes for CASSQESGFLNYGYTF.

By sample fraction, this clone is medium-sized. The chain combines TRBV24-1 with TRBJ2-3; the match to TRBD1 covers 10 bases. Germline V lookup: CDR1 KGHDR, CDR2 SFDVKD. V lost 2 bases, J lost 5 bases, and 6 bases stayed unmatched. This CDR3 region has 16 residues. The CDR3 loop is CATSDSGTGDRDTQYF. For the CDR3, the DNA is TGTGCCACCAGTGATTCCGGGACAGGGGACAGAGATACGCAGTATTTT.

This clone showed up just once. V and J are TRBV4-1 and TRBJ1-6; no clear D gene. Germline CDR1 and CDR2: MGHRA and YSYEKL. The CDR3 extends over 13 amino acids. V lost 0 bases and J lost 6, with 3 bases in between. The CDR3 spells CASSQDGNSPLHF. The CDR3 DNA follows: TGCGCCAGCAGCCAAGACGGTAATTCACCCCTCCACTTT.

The chain is built from TRBV19 and TRBJ2-5, with TRBD2 identical over 13 bases. V shed 3 bases, J shed 4 bases, and the junction held 5 bases outside the gene matches. Germline V gives CDR1 LNHDA, CDR2 SQIVND (reference sequence). This CDR3 has 16 residues. The CDR3 here is CASSITSGGAAETQYF. The CDR3 DNA reads TGTGCCAGTAGTATCACTAGCGGGGGGGCGGCAGAGACCCAGTACTTC.

The chain carries TRBV11-2 and TRBJ1-4, with unresolved D. V was shortened by 6 bases and J by 4 bases, with 12 bases between the two germline ends. CDR1 SGHAT and CDR2 FQNNGV come from the germline V gene. This CDR3 comprises 14 residues. The CDR3 bases are TGTGCCAGCAGTGACCGATCGGGTAATGAAAAACTGTTTTTT. Protein: CASSDRSGNEKLFF.

The gene calls are TRBV19 and TRBJ1-3, with 10 positions matching TRBD1. Germline V gene data show CDR1 as LNHDA and CDR2 as SQIVND (reference sequence). The CDR3 contains 15 residues. J was trimmed by 3 bases and V by 9 bases; bases with no gene match: 8. The CDR3 DNA reads as TGTGCCAGCGGACAGGGGGTTCGTTTTGGAAACACCATATATTTT. This gives the protein CASGQGVRFGNTIYF.

The chain links TRBV4-1 to TRBJ1-6; 8 positions match TRBD1. Germline lookup yields CDR1 MGHRA and CDR2 YSYEKL. The V and J ends lost 4 bases and 4 bases, in that order; junction bases with no gene match: 6. This CDR3 has 16 amino acids. CDR3 DNA sequence: TGCGCCAGCAGCCCGGGACAGGCCAAATATAATTCACCCCTCCACTTT. Translation gives CASSPGQAKYNSPLHF.

J is TRBJ2-3 and V is TRBV5-4, with 8 bases matching TRBD2. This CDR3 comprises 13 residues. The germline CDR1 and CDR2 sequences are SGHNT and YYREEE (reference sequence). The junction had 1 base not matched to a gene; V was cut back by 0 bases and J by 7 bases. CDR3 region: CASSLERGNTQYF. In DNA form, the CDR3 reads TGTGCCAGCAGCTTGGAGCGGGGGAATACGCAGTATTTT.

The chain carries TRBV10-2 and TRBJ1-2; tentatively, D is TRBD1 (5 bases). CDR3 length: 15 amino acids. V lost 6 bases, J lost 0 bases, and 14 bases lay in between. Germline CDR1 reads WSHSY; CDR2 reads SAAADI. The CDR3 sequence: CASSRQLHPNYGYTF. CDR3 DNA: TGCGCCAGCAGCAGACAGCTTCACCCTAACTATGGCTACACCTTC.

This chain uses TRBV7-8 with TRBJ1-6, with 7 bases fitting TRBD1. CDR1 and CDR2 from the germline V gene are SGHVS and FQNEAQ. CDR3 size: 13 residues. Here the CDR3 DNA reads TGTGGGGGTTTCCGGGACAGAGGATCACCCCTCCACTTT. Translated: CGGFRDRGSPLHF.

The V gene is TRBV4-1, the J gene TRBJ1-1; 7 bases line up with TRBD1. Looked up from germline, CDR1 is MGHRA and CDR2 is YSYEKL. The CDR3 has 15 amino acids. J lost 5 bases, V lost 1 base, and 7 bases had no gene match. The CDR3 coding sequence is TGCGCCAGCAGCCAAGTAGGGGGCGGCTATACTGAAGCTTTCTTT. Protein product: CASSQVGGGYTEAFF.

The rearrangement links TRBV30 to TRBJ1-1; D not resolved. The CDR3 sequence is 13 residues long. Trimming stripped 5 bases from V and 7 bases from J, with 17 bases between. Looked up from germline, CDR1 is GTSNPN and CDR2 is SVGIG (reference sequence). The CDR3 here is CAWAQGRGIEAFF. The CDR3 DNA follows: TGTGCCTGGGCACAAGGTCGGGGAATTGAAGCTTTCTTT. The whole variable domain, filled in from reference TRBV30 and TRBJ1-1, reads SQTIHQWPATLVQPVGSPLSLECTVEGTSNPNLYWYRQAAGRGLQLLFYSVGIGQISSEVPQNLSASRPQDRQFILSSKKLLLSDSGFYLCAWAQGRGIEAFFGQGTRLTVV.

This clone was seen more than once but under ten times. The V and J genes are TRBV12-5 and TRBJ1-5; D not certain. The CDR3 sequence is 14 residues long. CDR1 is LGHNT, CDR2 FRNRAP, per germline. V was clipped by 1 base and J by 2 bases, with 6 bases between them. The CDR3 region is CASGLGTGNQPQHF. CDR3 bases: TGTGCTAGTGGTTTGGGGACTGGCAATCAGCCCCAGCATTTT.

V and J are TRBV7-2 and TRBJ1-2, with TRBD1 as a possible D gene (6 bases). Germline assignment: CDR1 SGHTA and CDR2 FQGNSA. The CDR3 runs to 15 residues. The V and J ends lost 5 bases and 1 base respectively, with 14 bases between them. The CDR3 is CASSLNREFNYGYTF. CDR3 in DNA: TGTGCCAGCAGCCTGAACAGGGAGTTTAACTATGGCTACACCTTC.

This clone was counted a single time. V usage is TRBV24-1 and J usage is TRBJ1-2; TRBD1 aligns across 7 bases. The CDR3 consists of 14 residues. Germline V lookup: CDR1 KGHDR, CDR2 SFDVKD. Trimming removed 4 bases from V and 3 bases from J; junction bases left unmatched: 4. The CDR3 loop is CATSDYDRDYGYTF. CDR3 bases: TGTGCCACCAGTGACTACGACAGGGACTATGGCTACACCTTC.

This clone came up a few times. The CDR3 protein is CASSLARSYEQYF. The CDR3 coding sequence is TGCGCCAGCAGCTTGGCCCGTTCCTACGAGCAGTACTTC. The chain has TRBV5-1 and TRBJ2-7; D gene uncertain. V lost 0 bases to trimming and J lost 1 base, with 5 bases between them. There are 13 residues in the CDR3. Germline lookup yields CDR1 SGHRS and CDR2 YFSETQ.

The J gene is TRBJ1-2, the V gene TRBV14; a weak D match, TRBD1 (6 bases). Germline CDR1 is SGHDN and CDR2 is FVKESK. This CDR3 contains 16 residues. Trimming cost V 4 bases and J 4 bases, with 19 bases left between them. In DNA, the CDR3 is TGTGCCAGCAGCCGGGAAAATCACAGGGAGGGCTATGGCTACACCTTC. This sequence encodes CASSRENHREGYGYTF.

This rearrangement joins TRBV11-2 to TRBJ1-5, with a tentative D call TRBD1 (6 bases). V was shortened by 4 bases and J by 5 bases, with 12 bases between the two germline ends. This CDR3 has 14 amino acids. Germline CDR1 SGHAT, CDR2 FQNNGV. The chain's CDR3 is CASSWTPGDQPQHF. The CDR3 DNA sequence: TGTGCCAGCAGCTGGACTCCAGGGGATCAGCCCCAGCATTTT. The full variable domain, with the rest looked up from reference TRBV11-2 and TRBJ1-5, is EAGVAQSPRYKIIEKRQSVAFWCNPISGHATLYWYQQILGQGPKLLIQFQNNGVVDDSQLPKDRFSAERLKGVDSTLKIQPAKLEDSAVYLCASSWTPGDQPQHFGDGTRLSIL.

The chain carries TRBV5-5 and TRBJ2-7; 7 bases agree with TRBD2. V was pared by 4 bases and J by 6 bases, with 10 bases of the junction left unmatched. CDR1 and CDR2 from the germline V gene are SGHKS and YYEKEE (reference sequence). The CDR3 has 14 residues. DNA for the CDR3: TGTGCCAGCAGCGGGGGGACTACCTTGGGCGAGCAGTACTTC. Translated: CASSGGTTLGEQYF.

As DNA, the CDR3 is TGTGCCAGCAGTGGAACCTCTAGCGGGGGGGAGCAAGAGACCCAGTACTTC. Protein product: CASSGTSSGGEQETQYF. J is TRBJ2-5 and V is TRBV2, with 12 bases aligning to TRBD2. The V segment lost 4 bases and the J segment 2 bases; nucleotides outside the gene matches: 8. This CDR3 comprises 17 residues. CDR1 and CDR2 from the germline V gene are SNHLY and FYNNEI. The full variable domain, its missing parts supplied by reference TRBV2 and TRBJ2-5, is EPEVTQTPSHQVTQMGQEVILRCVPISNHLYFYWYRQILGQKVEFLVSFYNNEISEKSEIFDDQFSVERPDGSNFTLKIRSTKLEDSAMYFCASSGTSSGGEQETQYFGPGTRLLVL.

The CDR3 bases are TGTGCCAGCAGTGTACAGTATGAAGCTTTCTTT. This sequence encodes CASSVQYEAFF. The genes are TRBV12-3 or TRBV12-4 and TRBJ1-1, with unresolved D. This CDR3 has 11 residues. Trimming removed 5 bases from V and 7 bases from J, with 8 bases in between.

This clone was seen just once. This chain connects TRBV30 to TRBJ2-5, with D tentatively TRBD2 (7 bases). Germline V gene sequence: CDR1 GTSNPN, CDR2 SVGIG (reference sequence). V lost 3 bases and J lost 4, with 15 bases in between. This CDR3 is built from 14 residues. Here the CDR3 DNA reads TGTGCCTGGAGAGGGGGGGCGTTCGGAGAGACCCAGTACTTC. It translates to CAWRGGAFGETQYF. The entire variable domain, with the rest obtained from reference TRBV30 and TRBJ2-5, is as follows: SQTIHQWPATLVQPVGSPLSLECTVEGTSNPNLYWYRQAAGRGLQLLFYSVGIGQISSEVPQNLSASRPQDRQFILSSKKLLLSDSGFYLCAWRGGAFGETQYFGPGTRLLVL.

The chain joins TRBV4-1 to TRBJ2-7; D might be TRBD1 (7 bases). Germline V gene data show CDR1 as MGHRA and CDR2 as YSYEKL. Trimming took 0 bases from V and 3 from J, leaving 15 bases between them. This CDR3 region has 16 residues. This CDR3 reads CASSQEGGTAYYEQYF. In nucleotides, the CDR3 is TGCGCCAGCAGCCAAGAAGGAGGGACAGCATACTACGAGCAGTACTTC.